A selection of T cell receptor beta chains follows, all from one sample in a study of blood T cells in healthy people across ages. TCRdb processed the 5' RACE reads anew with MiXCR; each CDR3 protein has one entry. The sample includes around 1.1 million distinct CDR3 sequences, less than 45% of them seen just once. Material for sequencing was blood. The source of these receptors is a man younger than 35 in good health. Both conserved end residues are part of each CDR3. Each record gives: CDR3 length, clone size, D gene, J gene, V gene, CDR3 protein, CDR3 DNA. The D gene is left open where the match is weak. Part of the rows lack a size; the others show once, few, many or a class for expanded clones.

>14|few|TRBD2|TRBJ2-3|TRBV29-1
CSVGTSGDTDTQYF
TGCAGCGTGGGGACTAGCGGGGATACAGATACGCAGTATTTT
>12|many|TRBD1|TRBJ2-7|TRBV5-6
CASSWTGNEQYF
TGTGCCAGCAGTTGGACAGGAAACGAGCAGTACTTC
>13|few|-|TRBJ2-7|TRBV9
CASSQGWHREQYF
TGTGCCAGCAGTCAGGGTTGGCACCGTGAGCAGTACTTC
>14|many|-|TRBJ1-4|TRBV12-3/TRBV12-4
CASSFPGGNEKLFF
TGTGCCAGCAGTTTCCCGGGGGGTAATGAAAAACTGTTTTTT
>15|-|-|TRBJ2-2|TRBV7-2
CASSLVGTRTGELFF
TGTGCCAGCAGCTTAGTAGGGACGAGGACCGGGGAGCTGTTTTTT
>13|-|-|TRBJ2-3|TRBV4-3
CASSQGRGGRKYF
TGCGCCAGCAGCCAAGGACGAGGAGGGAGGAAGTATTTT
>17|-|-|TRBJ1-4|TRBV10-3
CAISPTGNVATNEKLFF
TGTGCCATCAGTCCCACAGGGAATGTTGCAACTAATGAAAAACTGTTTTTT
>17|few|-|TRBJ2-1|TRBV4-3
CASSHINAGANYNEQFF
TGCGCCAGCAGCCACATTAACGCAGGGGCGAATTACAATGAGCAGTTCTTC
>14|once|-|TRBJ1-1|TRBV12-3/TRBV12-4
CASSVRHRNTEAFF
TGTGCCAGCAGTGTACGACACAGGAACACTGAAGCTTTCTTT
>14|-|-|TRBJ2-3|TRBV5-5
CASSLDSSTDTRYF
TGTGCCAGCAGCTTGGACAGTAGCACAGATACGCGGTATTTT
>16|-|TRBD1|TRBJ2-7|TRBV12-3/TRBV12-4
CASSSKRWTGGFEQYF
TGTGCCAGCAGCTCCAAGCGATGGACAGGGGGCTTCGAGCAGTACTTC
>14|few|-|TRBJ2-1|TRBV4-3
CASSQDSGTNEQFF
TGCGCCAGCAGCCAAGACTCTGGCACCAATGAGCAGTTCTTC
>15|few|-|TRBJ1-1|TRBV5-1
CASSTRGIGNTEAFF
TGCGCCAGCAGCACGCGGGGAATTGGGAACACTGAAGCTTTCTTT
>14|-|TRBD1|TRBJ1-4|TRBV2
CASRRQGEGEKLFF
TGTGCCAGCAGGAGACAGGGCGAAGGCGAAAAACTGTTTTTT
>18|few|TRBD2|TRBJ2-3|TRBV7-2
CASSLLGLAGGPGDTQYF
TGTGCCAGCAGCTTATTGGGACTAGCGGGGGGGCCCGGTGATACGCAGTATTTT
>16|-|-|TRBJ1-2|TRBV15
CATSRATGSAYYGYTF
TGTGCCACCAGCAGAGCCACCGGGTCAGCTTACTATGGCTACACCTTC
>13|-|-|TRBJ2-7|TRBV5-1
CASSWWGSYEQYF
TGCGCCAGCAGCTGGTGGGGATCCTACGAGCAGTACTTC
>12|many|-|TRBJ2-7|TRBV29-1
CSVVGRAYEQYF
TGCAGCGTTGTCGGCAGAGCCTACGAGCAGTACTTC
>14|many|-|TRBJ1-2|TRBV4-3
CASSQDEENYGYTF
TGCGCCAGCAGCCAAGATGAAGAGAACTATGGCTACACCTTC
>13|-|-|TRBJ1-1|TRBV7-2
CASSLPGLAEAFF
TGTGCCAGCAGCTTACCCGGGTTGGCTGAAGCTTTCTTT
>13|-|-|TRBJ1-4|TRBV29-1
CSAPSGVNGKLFF
TGCAGCGCTCCGTCGGGGGTGAATGGAAAACTGTTTTTT
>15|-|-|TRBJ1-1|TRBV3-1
CASSQDPRRGSEAFF
TGTGCCAGCAGCCAAGACCCAAGAAGGGGTTCTGAAGCTTTCTTT
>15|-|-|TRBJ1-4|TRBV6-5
CASSSALGLDEKLFF
TGTGCCAGCAGCTCTGCTTTGGGGCTTGATGAAAAACTGTTTTTT
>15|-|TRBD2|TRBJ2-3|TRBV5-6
CASTILAGGPDTQYF
TGTGCCAGCACCATACTAGCGGGGGGGCCAGATACGCAGTATTTT
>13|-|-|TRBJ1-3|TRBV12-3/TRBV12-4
CASSSSPRNTIYF
TGTGCCAGCAGTTCGTCACCGCGGAACACCATATATTTT
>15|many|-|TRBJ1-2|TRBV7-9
CASNPAAISSYGYTF
TGTGCCAGCAACCCGGCGGCTATATCTTCCTATGGCTACACCTTC
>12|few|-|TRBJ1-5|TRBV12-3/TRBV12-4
CASSLSNEPQHF
TGTGCCAGCAGTTTATCGAATGAGCCCCAGCATTTT
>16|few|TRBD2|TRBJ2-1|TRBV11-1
CASSLAPGLVSNEQFF
TGTGCCAGCAGCTTAGCACCGGGACTAGTGAGCAATGAGCAGTTCTTC
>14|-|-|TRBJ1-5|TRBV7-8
CASRLGAANQPQHF
TGTGCCAGCAGGTTAGGGGCAGCAAATCAGCCCCAGCATTTT
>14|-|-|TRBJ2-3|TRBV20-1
CSAGSVRLTDTQYF
TGCAGTGCGGGCTCAGTTCGACTAACAGATACGCAGTATTTT
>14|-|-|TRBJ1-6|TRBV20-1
CSASQTVNNSPLHF
TGCAGTGCTAGCCAGACAGTTAATAATTCACCCCTCCACTTT
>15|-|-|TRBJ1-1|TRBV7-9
CASSLVGKASTEAFF
TGTGCCAGCAGCTTAGTGGGCAAGGCCAGCACTGAAGCTTTCTTT
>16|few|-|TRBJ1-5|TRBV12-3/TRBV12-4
CASSFAHPNSNQPQHF
TGTGCCAGCAGTTTTGCGCACCCTAATAGCAATCAGCCCCAGCATTTT
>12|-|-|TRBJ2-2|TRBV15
CATRGWTGELFF
TGTGCCACCAGGGGTTGGACCGGGGAGCTGTTTTTT
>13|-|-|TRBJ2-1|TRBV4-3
CASSPFAQGEQFF
TGCGCCAGCAGCCCATTTGCCCAGGGTGAGCAGTTCTTC
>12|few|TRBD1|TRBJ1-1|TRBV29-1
CSCETGTTEAFF
TGCAGCTGCGAGACAGGGACCACTGAAGCTTTCTTT
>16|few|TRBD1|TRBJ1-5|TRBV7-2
CASSLDGTARNQPQHF
TGTGCCAGCAGCTTAGACGGGACAGCCCGCAATCAGCCCCAGCATTTT
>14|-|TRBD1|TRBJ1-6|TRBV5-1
CASSQTGEASPLHF
TGCGCCAGCAGCCAGACAGGGGAGGCGTCACCCCTCCACTTT
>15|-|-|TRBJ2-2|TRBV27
CANSLYRANTGELFF
TGTGCCAACAGTTTATACCGTGCGAACACCGGGGAGCTGTTTTTT
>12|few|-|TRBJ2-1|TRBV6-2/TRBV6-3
CASSTTGSLQFF
TGTGCCAGCAGTACCACAGGGTCTTTGCAGTTCTTC
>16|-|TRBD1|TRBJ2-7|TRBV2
CASSESGTVTRYEQYF
TGTGCCAGCAGTGAATCGGGGACAGTAACACGCTACGAGCAGTACTTC
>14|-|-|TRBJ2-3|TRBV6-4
CANSDGQPTDTQYF
TGTGCCAACAGTGACGGGCAGCCCACAGATACACAGTATTTT
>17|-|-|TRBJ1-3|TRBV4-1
CANSQGLRGAVGNTIYF
TGCGCCAACAGCCAAGGGCTGCGGGGGGCAGTCGGAAACACCATATATTTT
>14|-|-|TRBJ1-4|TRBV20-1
CSARDSSAAEKLFF
TGCAGTGCTAGGGACAGCAGCGCAGCCGAAAAACTGTTTTTT
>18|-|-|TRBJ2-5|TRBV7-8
CASSSTLSGLHLQETQYF
TGTGCCAGCAGCTCCACACTCTCGGGACTTCACCTTCAAGAGACCCAGTACTTC
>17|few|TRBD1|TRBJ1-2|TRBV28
CASSPQPGDRANYGYTF
TGTGCCAGCAGTCCTCAACCAGGGGACAGAGCTAACTATGGCTACACCTTC
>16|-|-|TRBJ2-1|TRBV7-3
CASSPPDTEAFNEQFF
TGTGCCAGCAGCCCCCCAGACACAGAGGCTTTTAATGAGCAGTTCTTC
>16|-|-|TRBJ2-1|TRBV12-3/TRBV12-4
CASSPRDISSYNEQFF
TGTGCCAGCAGCCCCCGGGACATTAGCTCCTACAATGAGCAGTTCTTC
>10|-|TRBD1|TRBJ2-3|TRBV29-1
CSVGTGVPYF
TGCAGCGTGGGGACAGGGGTTCCGTATTTT
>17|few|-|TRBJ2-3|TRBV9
CASSVSLGGASTDTQYF
TGTGCCAGCAGCGTATCACTAGGCGGGGCTAGCACAGATACGCAGTATTTT
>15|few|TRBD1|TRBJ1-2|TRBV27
CASSSLGQGRYGYTF
TGTGCCAGCAGTTCCCTAGGACAGGGCCGGTATGGCTACACCTTC
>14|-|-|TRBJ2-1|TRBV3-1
CASSQVPSVNEQFF
TGTGCCAGCAGCCAGGTGCCTAGCGTCAATGAGCAGTTCTTC
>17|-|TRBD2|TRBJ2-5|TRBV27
CASSLRAGDDFQETQYF
TGTGCCAGCAGTTTAAGGGCGGGGGATGATTTTCAAGAGACCCAGTACTTC